This TCR beta chain was identified in a study of CD8+ T cells in alopecia areata. Looking at the study overall: Patients received oral tofacitinib, 5 to 10 mg twice daily, for moderate-to-severe alopecia areata. The study, taken as a whole, reports: Scalp sequencing also captures normal skin's resident alphabeta T cells.

Germline V gene data show CDR1 as SQVTM and CDR2 as ANQGSEA. With 7 bases removed from V and 3 bases from J, the gap between germline ends came to 13 bases. The CDR3 has 12 residues. As the sequencing template, cDNA was produced by extracting RNA and reverse transcribing it. The protocol was immunoSEQ multiplex PCR, while the TCRdb copy is restricted to in-frame clones and leaves out a portion. This table holds about 150,000 clones, more than 40% found once. A note on this clone: Antigen specificity is unknown.

J is TRBJ2-7 and V is TRBV29-1, with a possible D match to TRBD1 (6 bases). This sequence was found in a human donor with alopecia areata. The sequencing sample was made of CD4+ T cells sorted from blood. CDR3 sequence: CSAGQTNYEQYF. The CDR3 DNA reads TGCAGCGCCGGACAGACAAACTACGAGCAGTACTTC.